Here is one T cell receptor (beta chain) with its context. There is no known antigen for this receptor. Base qualities are not at hand, and no much larger clone is one base apart. The data derive from a study of blood T cell repertoires in COVID-19 (dated by TCRdb to 2020 to 2021). About the study as a whole: Samples covering the acute and convalescent phases of COVID-19 were provided by collaborators in the United States, Italy and Spain. The material from the prospective study consisted of cDNA or gDNA derived from T cells, B-cell-depleted T cells, or PBMCs. The dataset comprised deeply sampled blood TCRbeta repertoires from subjects exposed to, actively infected with, or recovered from COVID-19. The repertoires were made available in a free public database intended to serve as a resource for research on the immune response to SARS-CoV-2. Samples were obtained from the ongoing ImmuneRACE study (first 160 participants) and from approximately 1,200 subjects provided by 6 global collaborators. Sample metadata almost always included a de-identified subject ID, COVID-19 status, age in years and sex. HLA class I and class II types, where available, came from metadata supplied by the sample provider rather than from assay-based typing. Overall study outcomes, separate from this receptor: The quantity of clinical and demographic metadata differed by source and by participant and was supplied without curation.

The immunoSEQ Assay, a bias-controlled multiplex PCR, was used to amplify TCRbeta CDR3 regions from genomic DNA. The original methods were these. The number of nucleated cells in each sample was estimated from the amplification of reference gene primers within the assay. To quantify the absolute abundance of each unique TCRbeta CDR3 rearrangement, sequence reads were collapsed and filtered. Productive Simpson clonality was computed per sample as the square root of Simpson's diversity index over productive rearrangements. TCRdb took over this immuneACCESS table, retaining in-frame rearrangements with V and J assigned. Such tables are incomplete; in checked studies, under half of the missing clones stem from an unresolved V gene, and the remainder is unexplained. V and J calls and clone size follow that table, whereas D and trimming were derived from the DNA. This sample comprises under 200,000 clones, under 90% of them detected only once. About 3.7% of the sample lies in the top ten.

In the prospective study, participants were about 18 to 95 years old, resided in fewer than 25 geographic areas of the United States, and were enrolled through a virtual design. Cohort assignment in the prospective study relied on participant-reported clinical history from a screening survey and a study questionnaire. Recovered participants in ImmuneRACE Cohort 3 were defined as having two consecutive negative NP/OP PCR tests, clearance from a healthcare professional, or resolution of symptoms. Mobile phlebotomists in the prospective study collected whole blood, serum and a nasopharyngeal or oropharyngeal swab from every participant. Additional blood draws and questionnaires over an approximately 2-month period could optionally be provided by prospective study participants. Blood samples from the prospective study were shipped frozen or at room temperature prior to DNA extraction. Sequenced input: PBMCs or T cells enriched from blood (not recorded which). The clonotype was recovered from a woman aged 60-70 years who had recovered from COVID-19.

The DNA is as follows: TGTGCCAGAAGCTTGTGTCGGGCTAGCGGGGGCCTAAGCTCCTACGAGCAGTACTTC. The resulting protein is CARSLCRASGGLSSYEQYF. The chain employs TRBV5-3 and TRBJ2-7, and TRBD2 aligns with 10 junction nucleotides. TRBV5-3 is designated an ORF whose function remains uncertain. Its CDR3 holds 19 amino acids, cysteine through phenylalanine. Left in the record is the CDR3 DNA by itself, 57 bases read in frame from the first base. The germline V end is reduced by 1 base and the J end by 0 bases; junction bases left unmatched: 13.